Following are 32 T cell receptor beta chains from one sample sequenced in a study of shared clonotypes between healthy human individuals. The method was immunoSEQ multiplex PCR; TCRdb's version includes in-frame clones alone and lacks a portion of them. The table includes about 1.5 million clones, 98% detected once. The sample consisted of naive CD4+ T cells sorted from blood. The subset denotes: CD45RA+ positively selected. The receptors were gathered from a man in his thirties or forties in good health.

J is TRBJ2-5 and V is TRBV2; 8 bases agree with TRBD1. V trimming: 4 bases; J trimming: 2 bases; junction bases outside the gene matches: 6. This CDR3 comprises 15 residues. Per germline, CDR1 SNHLY and CDR2 FYNNEI. Here the CDR3 reads CASSGDRGPQETQYF. The CDR3 DNA sequence: TGTGCCAGCAGTGGAGACAGGGGACCACAAGAGACCCAGTACTTC.

The rearrangement uses TRBV5-1 and TRBJ2-1; 8 positions match TRBD2. The germline V gene has CDR1 SGHRS and CDR2 YFSETQ. This CDR3 is 17 amino acids long. V dropped 0 bases and J dropped 7; count of bases not matched to a gene: 12. The CDR3 region has the DNA TGCGCCAGCAGCTTGGGTACCGGGACTAGGACCGTTAATGAGCAGTTCTTC. Residues: CASSLGTGTRTVNEQFF.

J is TRBJ2-5 and V is TRBV7-9; D is undetermined. CDR3 length equals 14 residues. CDR1 SEHNR and CDR2 FQNEAQ come from the germline V gene (reference sequence). The ends were cut back, 5 bases at V and 2 bases at J, with 12 bases in the middle. Here the CDR3 reads CASSHLAVQETQYF. The DNA for the CDR3 is TGTGCCAGCAGCCACCTTGCCGTACAAGAGACCCAGTACTTC. Full variable domain (outside the CDR3, taken from reference TRBV7-9 and TRBJ2-5): DTGVSQNPRHKITKRGQNVTFRCDPISEHNRLYWYRQTLGQGPEFLTYFQNEAQLEKSRLLSDRFSAERPKGSFSTLEIQRTEQGDSAMYLCASSHLAVQETQYFGPGTRLLVL.

The chain recombines TRBV18 with TRBJ2-7, with D possibly being TRBD1 (6 bases). Trimming stripped 2 bases from V and 3 bases from J, with 11 bases between. The germline V gene encodes CDR1 KGHSH and CDR2 LQKENI. The CDR3 totals 14 residues. CDR3: CASSPGGWSYEQYF. CDR3 coding DNA: TGTGCCAGCTCACCAGGGGGCTGGAGCTACGAGCAGTACTTC.

The rearrangement links TRBV2 to TRBJ2-4; D gene ambiguous. The CDR3 length is 12 residues. Germline assignment: CDR1 SNHLY and CDR2 FYNNEI. Trimming removed 8 bases from V and 4 bases from J, with 9 bases in between. This chain's CDR3 is CASDAVKNIQYF. The CDR3 DNA reads TGTGCCAGCGACGCAGTTAAAAACATTCAGTACTTC. The full variable domain, with the rest looked up from reference TRBV2 and TRBJ2-4, is EPEVTQTPSHQVTQMGQEVILRCVPISNHLYFYWYRQILGQKVEFLVSFYNNEISEKSEIFDDQFSVERPDGSNFTLKIRSTKLEDSAMYFCASDAVKNIQYFGAGTRLSVL.

The J gene is TRBJ1-1, the V gene TRBV6-5, with D possibly being TRBD1 (6 bases). V shed 4 bases and J shed 0 bases, with 15 bases lying between them. Germline values: CDR1 MNHEY, CDR2 SVGAGI. The CDR3 spans 16 residues. CDR3 sequence: CASSSFRTAMNTEAFF. For the CDR3, the DNA is TGTGCCAGCAGTTCCTTTCGGACAGCAATGAACACTGAAGCTTTCTTT.

The chain joins TRBV7-8 to TRBJ1-1; TRBD1 aligns across 8 bases. In germline, CDR1 is SGHVS, CDR2 FQNEAQ. V lost 2 bases, J lost 8 bases, and 4 bases stayed unmatched. The CDR3 totals 13 residues. Written as DNA, the CDR3 is TGTGCCAGCAGCTTAACAGGGGGACGGGAAGCTTTCTTT. Encoded protein: CASSLTGGREAFF.

This clone has only one observation. The V and J genes are TRBV7-6 and TRBJ2-3; 8 bases agree with TRBD1. The CDR3 is 18 residues long. V was clipped by 1 base and J by 0 bases; unmatched bases: 9. The germline CDR1 and CDR2 sequences are SGHVS and FNYEAQ. The CDR3 DNA is TGTGCCAGCAGCTTAGGGGACAGGTTCATTTCTAGCACAGATACGCAGTATTTT. Translation gives CASSLGDRFISSTDTQYF.

V usage is TRBV5-1 and J usage is TRBJ2-3, with 9 bases fitting TRBD1. After removal of 2 bases from V and 5 bases from J, the junction contained 6 bases not matched to a gene. The germline gives CDR1 SGHRS, CDR2 YFSETQ. The CDR3 sequence is 15 residues long. The CDR3 protein is CASSLGQGRGDTQYF. As DNA, the CDR3 is TGCGCCAGCAGCTTAGGACAGGGGAGGGGAGATACGCAGTATTTT. The whole variable domain, remainder taken from reference TRBV5-1 and TRBJ2-3, is KAGVTQTPRYLIKTRGQQVTLSCSPISGHRSVSWYQQTPGQGLQFLFEYFSETQRNKGNFPGRFSGRQFSNSRSEMNVSTLELGDSALYLCASSLGQGRGDTQYFGPGTRLTVL.

The chain's CDR3 is CASSDWGQGGTYRSAFF. The CDR3 DNA reads as TGTGCCAGCAGCGACTGGGGACAGGGGGGAACCTACCGGTCGGCTTTCTTT. This chain connects TRBV7-8 to TRBJ1-1, with 11 bases aligning to TRBD1. The trim removed 5 bases at V and 11 bases at J, leaving 19 bases unmatched. Germline CDR1 is SGHVS and CDR2 is FQNEAQ. This CDR3 is built from 17 residues.

The rearrangement joins TRBV5-4 to TRBJ2-1; D uncertain. From germline, CDR1 is SGHNT and CDR2 YYREEE (reference sequence). The germline V and J ends were trimmed by 0 bases and 5 bases, with 9 bases remaining between them. The CDR3 is 14 residues long. The CDR3 DNA reads TGTGCCAGCAGCTTGGGGGGTGGGGACAATGAGCAGTTCTTC. It specifies CASSLGGGDNEQFF.

V usage is TRBV6-5 and J usage is TRBJ2-4, with D possibly matching TRBD1 (6 bases). V lost 0 bases to trimming and J lost 4 bases, with 10 bases between them. The germline CDR1 and CDR2 sequences are MNHEY and SVGAGI. There are 15 residues in the CDR3. This chain's CDR3 is CASSYSARGKNIQYF. The CDR3 bases are TGTGCCAGCAGTTACTCGGCCAGGGGAAAAAACATTCAGTACTTC.

The V gene is TRBV28, the J gene TRBJ1-1, with TRBD1 as a possible D gene (5 bases). The CDR3 is made up of 12 amino acids. Germline CDR1 is MDHEN and CDR2 is SYDVKM. V lost 6 bases and J 3 bases, leaving 8 bases between the germline ends. The CDR3 DNA reads TGTGCCAGCAGCCGAGGGGACACTGAAGCTTTCTTT. It is translated as CASSRGDTEAFF.

About this clone: Other DNA sequences in this sample translate to the same CDR3. This rearrangement joins TRBV20-1 to TRBJ2-7; 8 nucleotides align to TRBD1. CDR3 size: 11 residues. J gave up 4 bases and V 5 bases, and 1 base lay outside the gene matches. Per the germline V gene, CDR1 is DFQATT and CDR2 is SNEGSKA (reference sequence). This chain's CDR3 is CSARTGYEQYF. Written as DNA, the CDR3 is TGCAGTGCTCGGACAGGGTACGAGCAGTACTTC.

The rearrangement links TRBV18 to TRBJ2-6, with unresolved D. V was trimmed by 3 bases and J by 0 bases, leaving 12 bases between them. Germline CDR1 KGHSH, CDR2 LQKENI. The CDR3 is made up of 17 amino acids. CDR3 residues: CASSPIGPSSGANVLTF. For the CDR3, the DNA is TGTGCCAGCTCACCGATCGGACCTAGCTCTGGGGCCAACGTCCTGACTTTC.

The chain combines TRBV18 with TRBJ2-1; no clear D gene. Between the trimmed V and J ends, which lost 0 bases and 3 bases, there was a span of 6 bases. Germline CDR1 is KGHSH and CDR2 is LQKENI. The CDR3 is 14 residues long. CDR3 sequence (DNA): TGTGCCAGCTCACCACCGATGGGCTACAATGAGCAGTTCTTC. Encoded protein: CASSPPMGYNEQFF.

In regard to this clone: Other DNA sequences in the sample encode the same CDR3. The rearrangement joins TRBV28 to TRBJ1-5, with D possibly matching TRBD1 (6 bases). The CDR3 extends over 14 amino acids. Trimming pared 2 bases from V and 6 bases from J, leaving 11 bases between. Looked up from germline, CDR1 is MDHEN and CDR2 is SYDVKM. CDR3 amino acids: CASSLRGLGQPQHF. In DNA form, the CDR3 reads TGTGCCAGCAGTTTACGGGGGCTCGGTCAGCCCCAGCATTTT.

The chain links TRBV6-6 to TRBJ1-5; tentative D call: TRBD1 (6 bases). Trimming stripped 0 bases from V and 11 bases from J, with 8 bases between. The germline CDR1 and CDR2 sequences are MNHNY and SVGAGI (reference sequence). CDR3 size: 12 residues. CDR3 nucleotide sequence: TGTGCCAGCAGTTACTCCCAGGGGTCCCAGCATTTT. Its translation: CASSYSQGSQHF.

The rearrangement joins TRBV19 to TRBJ2-1; TRBD2 agrees at 8 bases. V lost 1 base and J lost 9; bases outside the gene matches: 5. CDR1 is LNHDA, CDR2 SQIVND, per germline (reference sequence). The CDR3 consists of 14 residues. The CDR3 sequence: CASSIAGGPGEQFF. The CDR3 DNA reads as TGTGCCAGTAGTATAGCGGGAGGGCCGGGTGAGCAGTTCTTC.

The count of this clone is one. The chain employs TRBV9 and TRBJ2-2; no clear D gene. Germline assignment: CDR1 SGDLS and CDR2 YYNGEE. CDR3 length: 15 amino acids. V lost 0 bases, J lost 1 base, and 7 bases lay in between. The CDR3 loop is CASSVGALNTGELFF. CDR3 coding DNA: TGTGCCAGCAGCGTAGGTGCCCTGAACACCGGGGAGCTGTTTTTT.

J is TRBJ2-7 and V is TRBV10-2, with TRBD2 matching over 11 bases. Germline assignment: CDR1 WSHSY and CDR2 SAAADI. V lost 6 bases, J lost 0 bases, and 10 bases stayed unmatched. The CDR3 has 17 amino acids. CDR3 protein: CASSLTSGKSSSYEQYF. For the CDR3, the DNA is TGCGCCAGCAGCTTGACTAGCGGGAAGTCGAGCTCCTACGAGCAGTACTTC.

The chain uses TRBV27 and TRBJ2-5; 7 bases align to TRBD1. The germline V gene encodes CDR1 MNHEY and CDR2 SMNVEV (reference sequence). There are 14 residues in the CDR3. The J segment lost 3 bases and the V segment lost 6 bases, leaving 7 bases of the junction unmatched. CDR3 bases: TGTGCCAGCAGCCGACCGGGACAGAAAGAGACCCAGTACTTC. Translated: CASSRPGQKETQYF.

The rearrangement links TRBV19 to TRBJ1-5; possible D gene TRBD1, 5 bases. V was pared by 3 bases and J by 12 bases, with 12 bases between. The CDR3 totals 12 residues. Germline CDR1 LNHDA, CDR2 SQIVND (reference sequence). This CDR3 reads CASSIAAGSQHF. The CDR3 DNA reads as TGTGCCAGTAGTATCGCGGCAGGGAGCCAGCATTTT. The entire variable domain, with the rest obtained from reference TRBV19 and TRBJ1-5, is as follows: DGGITQSPKYLFRKEGQNVTLSCEQNLNHDAMYWYRQDPGQGLRLIYYSQIVNDFQKGDIAEGYSVSREKKESFPLTVTSAQKNPTAFYLCASSIAAGSQHFGDGTRLSIL.

V and J are TRBV5-4 and TRBJ2-1; TRBD1 agrees at 12 bases. J was trimmed by 0 bases and V by 4 bases; bases with no gene match: 5. Germline V CDR1 and CDR2: SGHNT, YYREEE (reference sequence). This CDR3 contains 17 residues. The CDR3 loop is CASSPRDRGLSYNEQFF. The CDR3 DNA reads as TGTGCCAGCAGCCCCCGGGACAGGGGGCTCTCCTACAATGAGCAGTTCTTC.

Comments on this clone: A read error may account for a junction end that differs from germline. The chain has TRBV7-7 and TRBJ2-2, with D maybe TRBD2 (5 bases). The CDR3 has 15 amino acids. CDR1 is SSHAT and CDR2 is FNYEAQ in the germline V gene (reference sequence). The CDR3 loop is CASSLVGTPGGELFF. CDR3 bases: TGTGCTAGCAGCTTAGTTGGAACTCCGGGAGGGGAGCTGTTTTTT.

This sequence joins TRBV6-5 and TRBJ2-3; perhaps D is TRBD1 or TRBD2 (7 bases each). V was cut by 5 bases and J by 3 bases, with 12 bases left in between. Per the germline V gene, CDR1 is MNHEY and CDR2 is SVGAGI. The CDR3 contains 14 residues. The DNA of the CDR3 is TGTGCCAGCAGTACCAGGGGGGGGACAGATACGCAGTATTTT. This sequence encodes CASSTRGGTDTQYF.

The chain has TRBV6-1 and TRBJ2-5, with D perhaps TRBD2 (6 bases). The CDR3 sequence is 14 residues long. V was pared by 4 bases and J by 4 bases, with 13 bases between. Per the germline V gene, CDR1 is MNHNS and CDR2 is SASEGT. The DNA of the CDR3 is TGTGCCAGCAGTGTGAACAGGAGGGGAGAGACCCAGTACTTC. This gives the protein CASSVNRRGETQYF.

The chain couples TRBV5-1 to TRBJ1-1, with D possibly matching TRBD1 (5 bases). This CDR3 contains 16 residues. V lost 4 bases to trimming and J lost 0 bases, with 16 bases between them. Germline CDR1 SGHRS, CDR2 YFSETQ. CDR3 sequence reads: CASSIIGAAMNTEAFF. CDR3 in DNA: TGCGCCAGCAGCATTATCGGGGCGGCGATGAACACTGAAGCTTTCTTT.

The chain employs TRBV28 and TRBJ2-7; weak D call: TRBD2 (5 bases). This CDR3 region has 14 residues. V dropped 6 bases and J dropped 6 bases, with 18 bases sitting between them. From germline, CDR1 is MDHEN and CDR2 SYDVKM. This CDR3 reads CASREGLFRREQYF. For the CDR3, the DNA is TGTGCCAGCAGAGAGGGCCTATTCCGTCGCGAGCAGTACTTC. Complete variable domain (other parts from reference TRBV28 and TRBJ2-7): DVKVTQSSRYLVKRTGEKVFLECVQDMDHENMFWYRQDPGLGLRLIYFSYDVKMKEKGDIPEGYSVSREKKERFSLILESASTNQTSMYLCASREGLFRREQYFGPGTRLTVT.

The genes are TRBV9 and TRBJ2-1; D may be TRBD2 (6 bases). V lost 4 bases to trimming and J lost 9 bases, with 17 bases between them. The CDR3 extends over 14 amino acids. CDR1 and CDR2 (germline): SGDLS, YYNGEE. The CDR3 region has the DNA TGTGCCAGCAGCCCATCCGCGCGGGGTAGTGAGCAGTTCTTC. Translation: CASSPSARGSEQFF.

This chain uses TRBV28 with TRBJ2-3; 7 bases align to TRBD2. The V gene's germline CDR1 is MDHEN and CDR2 SYDVKM. V was clipped by 7 bases and J by 2 bases; unmatched bases: 9. The CDR3 totals 15 residues. The CDR3 spells CASKKTGGNTDTQYF. In DNA, the CDR3 is TGTGCCAGCAAAAAGACGGGGGGAAACACAGATACGCAGTATTTT.

The chain has TRBV12-5 and TRBJ2-1, with 12 bases matching TRBD2. The germline V gene encodes CDR1 LGHNT and CDR2 FRNRAP. The CDR3 runs 16 residues. V shed 4 bases and J 6 bases; nucleotides not matched to a gene: 7. The CDR3 DNA sequence: TGTGCTAGTGGTTCCCCCGGACTAGCGGGAAGCAATGAGCAGTTCTTC. The encoded protein is CASGSPGLAGSNEQFF.